These 4 T cell receptor beta chains were all obtained from the same sample, sequenced in a study of CXCR3-negative and CXCR3-positive naive CD8 T cells. TRB cDNA libraries were made by UMI-labeled 5' RACE. After re-calling the 5' RACE reads, TCRdb lists one entry per CDR3 protein, DNA absent. This sample's table reports roughly 45,000 distinct CDR3 sequences. What was sequenced was naive CXCR3- CD8+ T cells from blood. Subset in this sample: CD45RO-CCR7+CD27+CD95- naive CD8+ T cells lacking CXCR3 (TNR3-). All receptors derive from a human donor in good health. Some clones in this sample may be carry-over from other donors' samples.

Here the CDR3 reads CASSSTANPRLGQYF. The chain is built from TRBV7-9 and TRBJ2-7; the TRBD1 assignment by TCRdb is unverifiable without DNA. This CDR3 spans 15 amino acids. Germline CDR1 reads SEHNR; CDR2 reads FQNEAQ (reference sequence).

The gene calls are TRBV5-1 and TRBJ2-2; TCRdb reports TRBD1, a call that lacks DNA to check it against. This CDR3 has 18 amino acids. Germline CDR1 SGHRS, CDR2 YFSETQ. The CDR3 loop reads CASSLHVGQGPNTGELFF.

The chain combines TRBV14 with TRBJ2-5; the D gene TCRdb calls, TRBD1, cannot be checked with no DNA. Germline V gene sequence: CDR1 SGHDN, CDR2 FVKESK. This CDR3 comprises 16 residues. The CDR3 sequence is CASSQDAGQGGETQYF.

V gene TRBV7-6 combines with J gene TRBJ1-2; the TCRdb D gene call, TRBD1, has no DNA to confirm it. CDR1 and CDR2 (germline): SGHVS, FNYEAQ. This CDR3 spans 14 amino acids. The CDR3: CASSPLDRNYGYTF.